These 25 T cell receptor beta chains originate from one sample sequenced in a study of shared clonotypes between healthy human individuals. This table comes from immunoSEQ multiplex PCR, and its TCRdb copy is limited to in-frame clones, with some not included. The sample carries 2,500,000 or so clones, 93% recorded once. What was sequenced was naive CD4+ T cells from PBMCs. Described subset: CD45RA+ positively selected. These receptor sequences come from a man younger than 35 in good health. Some clones in this sample may be carry-over from other donors' samples.

V and J are TRBV30 and TRBJ1-1; D remains ambiguous. CDR3 length: 13 amino acids. V lost 2 bases, J lost 3 bases, and 10 bases lay in between. Germline assignment: CDR1 GTSNPN and CDR2 SVGIG (reference sequence). The CDR3 bases are TGTGCCTGGAGTTTATTGCCGGACACTGAAGCTTTCTTT. This sequence encodes CAWSLLPDTEAFF.

The chain employs TRBV28 and TRBJ2-7; D is undetermined. With 4 bases removed from V and 7 bases from J, the gap between germline ends came to 11 bases. In germline, CDR1 is MDHEN, CDR2 SYDVKM. The CDR3 runs 12 residues. CDR3 DNA sequence: TGTGCCAGCAGTTGGGTGTTTGGGGAGCAGTACTTC. Residues: CASSWVFGEQYF. Full variable domain (missing parts from reference TRBV28 and TRBJ2-7): DVKVTQSSRYLVKRTGEKVFLECVQDMDHENMFWYRQDPGLGLRLIYFSYDVKMKEKGDIPEGYSVSREKKERFSLILESASTNQTSMYLCASSWVFGEQYFGPGTRLTVT.

The chain is built from TRBV7-9 and TRBJ1-4; D not resolved. The CDR3 runs to 16 residues. CDR1 is SEHNR, CDR2 FQNEAQ, per germline (reference sequence). Between the trimmed V and J ends, which lost 8 bases and 8 bases, there was a span of 24 bases. CDR3 coding DNA: TGTGCCAGCTTAGACGAGAGCGGTCGGGAAAGAGAAAAACTGTTTTTT. It yields the protein CASLDESGREREKLFF.

This chain joins TRBV29-1 and TRBJ2-3, with D unresolved. CDR3 length: 13 amino acids. V dropped 2 bases and J dropped 1 base, with 7 bases sitting between them. Germline V gene data show CDR1 as SQVTM and CDR2 as ANQGSEA. The CDR3 DNA sequence: TGCAGCGTTGAAATGGCCGGCACAGATACGCAGTATTTT. Protein sequence: CSVEMAGTDTQYF.

The chain links TRBV7-3 to TRBJ2-2; D gene unclear. Trimming cost V 3 bases and J 6 bases, with 8 bases left between them. CDR1 SGHTA and CDR2 FQGTGA come from the germline V gene. The CDR3 extends over 13 amino acids. The CDR3 sequence is CASSLQVAGELFF. The CDR3 bases are TGTGCCAGCAGCTTGCAAGTTGCCGGGGAGCTGTTTTTT.

This clone was detected a few times. V usage is TRBV6-6 and J usage is TRBJ1-2, with D unclear. The CDR3 loop spans 15 amino acids. Germline V gene lookup returns CDR1 MNHNY and CDR2 SVGAGI (reference sequence). V lost 6 bases to trimming and J lost 0 bases, with 14 bases between them. CDR3 residues: CASSKPDQSNYGYTF. The CDR3 DNA sequence: TGTGCCAGCAGCAAGCCGGACCAATCTAACTATGGCTACACCTTC.

Remarks on this clone: This specimen includes other DNA sequences encoding the same CDR3. The chain employs TRBV28 and TRBJ2-4, with D unclear. The CDR3 sequence is 15 residues long. With 5 bases removed from V and 0 bases from J, the gap between germline ends came to 11 bases. The germline V gene encodes CDR1 MDHEN and CDR2 SYDVKM. CDR3 nucleotide sequence: TGTGCCAGCAGTCCGAGGACGGTAGCCAAAAACATTCAGTACTTC. Its translation is CASSPRTVAKNIQYF.

This clone was recorded a few times. This chain's CDR3 is CATGRGNTDTQYF. The CDR3 DNA reads TGTGCCACCGGGCGGGGCAACACAGATACGCAGTATTTT. V usage is TRBV15 and J usage is TRBJ2-3, with a tentative D call TRBD2 (6 bases). Trimming pared 8 bases from V and 2 bases from J, leaving 11 bases between. Germline CDR1 is LNHNV and CDR2 is YYDKDF (reference sequence). The length of the CDR3 is 13 residues.

The chain links TRBV25-1 to TRBJ1-4; D remains unclear. CDR3 length: 14 residues. V shed 3 bases and J shed 3 bases, with 8 bases lying between them. Germline CDR1 is MGHDK and CDR2 is SYGVNS. The CDR3 here is CASSDYMANEKLFF. The CDR3 region has the DNA TGTGCCAGCAGTGATTATATGGCTAATGAAAAACTGTTTTTT. The full variable domain, with the rest looked up from reference TRBV25-1 and TRBJ1-4, is EADIYQTPRYLVIGTGKKITLECSQTMGHDKMYWYQQDPGMELHLIHYSYGVNSTEKGDLSSESTVSRIRTEHFPLTLESARPSHTSQYLCASSDYMANEKLFFGSGTQLSVL.

The V gene is TRBV7-2, the J gene TRBJ1-1; 7 bases align to TRBD1. V lost 10 bases to trimming and J lost 1 base; unmatched junction nucleotides: 9. Germline loops: CDR1 SGHTA, CDR2 FQGNSA. The CDR3 runs 14 residues. The CDR3 loop reads CAMGAGGSNTEAFF. The CDR3 DNA sequence: TGTGCCATGGGCGCAGGGGGATCGAACACTGAAGCTTTCTTT.

V is TRBV4-3 and J is TRBJ2-5, with D perhaps matching TRBD1 (6 bases). V was clipped by 3 bases and J by 2 bases, with 13 bases between them. CDR1 is LGHNA and CDR2 is YSLEER in the germline V gene. The CDR3 is 15 residues long. The CDR3 coding sequence is TGCGCCAGCAGCCAGAACCCCGGACAGCAAGAGACCCAGTACTTC. This gives the protein CASSQNPGQQETQYF.

Points on this clone: One end of the junction varies from germline; a read error may be responsible. V is TRBV19 and J is TRBJ1-1; 7 nucleotides agree with TRBD1. The CDR3 is 15 amino acids. Per the germline V gene, CDR1 is LNHDA and CDR2 is SQIVND (reference sequence). CDR3 bases: TGTGCGAGTAGTATTAGGGGGCGCGGGAACACTGAAGCTTTCTTT. Its translation is CASSIRGRGNTEAFF. Complete variable domain (other parts from reference TRBV19 and TRBJ1-1): DGGITQSPKYLFRKEGQNVTLSCEQNLNHDAMYWYRQDPGQGLRLIYYSQIVNDFQKGDIAEGYSVSREKKESFPLTVTSAQKNPTAFYLCASSIRGRGNTEAFFGQGTRLTVV.

Remarks on this clone: At the DNA level, this CDR3 is encoded by other sequences in the same sample as well. The chain joins TRBV5-1 to TRBJ2-3; 13 bases agree with TRBD2. Germline V gene sequence: CDR1 SGHRS, CDR2 YFSETQ. Unmatched junction bases numbered 1, after V lost 3 bases and J lost 0 bases. The CDR3 length is 16 residues. The CDR3 here is CASSWGLAGSTDTQYF. The CDR3 DNA sequence: TGCGCCAGCAGCTGGGGACTAGCGGGGAGCACAGATACGCAGTATTTT.

The chain carries TRBV19 and TRBJ1-4; no firm D call. There are 15 residues in the CDR3. Germline CDR1 and CDR2: LNHDA and SQIVND (reference sequence). Trimming removed 2 bases from V and 1 base from J, with 8 bases in between. As DNA, the CDR3 is TGTGCCAGTAGTATATCGGGAAAAACTAATGAAAAACTGTTTTTT. This codes for CASSISGKTNEKLFF.

V and J are TRBV6-1 and TRBJ2-7; no firm D call. The germline V gene has CDR1 MNHNS and CDR2 SASEGT. The CDR3 sequence is 13 residues long. V lost 10 bases and J 3 bases, leaving 16 bases between the germline ends. CDR3 coding DNA: TGTGCCACCCTTGCTCTCGGTCGCTACGAGCAGTACTTC. Its protein product is CATLALGRYEQYF.

The chain employs TRBV2 and TRBJ2-3; 7 nucleotides agree with TRBD2. V lost 2 bases to trimming and J lost 0 bases; unmatched junction nucleotides: 2. This CDR3 has 15 residues. CDR1 is SNHLY, CDR2 FYNNEI, per germline. As DNA, the CDR3 is TGTGCCAGCAGTGAAAGGGAGGGTAGCACAGATACGCAGTATTTT. Its protein is CASSEREGSTDTQYF. Variable domain in full (rest from reference TRBV2 and TRBJ2-3): EPEVTQTPSHQVTQMGQEVILRCVPISNHLYFYWYRQILGQKVEFLVSFYNNEISEKSEIFDDQFSVERPDGSNFTLKIRSTKLEDSAMYFCASSEREGSTDTQYFGPGTRLTVL.

This chain uses TRBV10-3 with TRBJ2-5; 7 bases match TRBD1. After removal of 0 bases from V and 4 bases from J, the junction contained 5 bases not matched to a gene. CDR3 length equals 15 residues. Germline CDR1 and CDR2: ENHRY and SYGVKD. The CDR3 here is CAISESGRDRETQYF. CDR3 nucleotide sequence: TGTGCCATCAGTGAGTCTGGCCGGGACAGAGAGACCCAGTACTTC.

CDR3 sequence reads: CASSLYHRDPYSNQPQHF. CDR3 DNA sequence: TGTGCCAGCAGCTTATACCACAGGGATCCATATAGCAATCAGCCCCAGCATTTT. This sequence joins TRBV11-3 and TRBJ1-5, with a weak D call TRBD1 (6 bases). From germline, CDR1 is SGHNT and CDR2 YENEEA. Between the trimmed V and J ends, which lost 2 bases and 0 bases, there was a span of 17 bases. CDR3 length equals 18 residues.

This chain uses TRBV9 with TRBJ1-2; 9 bases align to TRBD1. V gave up 4 bases and J gave up 1 base; unmatched junction bases: 5. Germline V gene lookup returns CDR1 SGDLS and CDR2 YYNGEE. This CDR3 has 15 residues. CDR3 sequence reads: CASSIQGANNYGYTF. DNA of the CDR3: TGTGCCAGCAGCATACAGGGGGCGAATAACTATGGCTACACCTTC.

DNA of the CDR3: TGTGCCAGCAGTTCTCGGACAGCTAAAGCTTTAGAGGGCTACACCTTC. Its translation: CASSSRTAKALEGYTF. The V and J genes are TRBV28 and TRBJ1-2, with D perhaps TRBD1 (6 bases). The CDR3 consists of 16 residues. V was clipped by 4 bases and J by 8 bases, with 23 bases between them. Germline-derived CDR1 and CDR2 are MDHEN and SYDVKM.

Details on this clone: This sample includes further DNA sequences coding for the same CDR3. The V gene is TRBV7-9, the J gene TRBJ2-7; D assignment may be TRBD1 or TRBD2 (5 bases each). The CDR3 is 14 residues long. Per the germline V gene, CDR1 is SEHNR and CDR2 is FQNEAQ (reference sequence). V lost 5 bases and J lost 2, with 13 bases in between. The CDR3 nucleotides read TGTGCCAGCAGCACCGGGACGTCGACCTACGAGCAGTACTTC. Its protein is CASSTGTSTYEQYF.

The V and J genes are TRBV6-6 and TRBJ1-2; D remains unclear. Germline lookup yields CDR1 MNHNY and CDR2 SVGAGI (reference sequence). The CDR3 is 14 amino acids. V was shortened by 6 bases and J by 3 bases, with 14 bases between the two germline ends. CDR3 nucleotide sequence: TGTGCCAGCAGCCCTGTAACACCAGACTATGGCTACACCTTC. It encodes CASSPVTPDYGYTF.

The gene calls are TRBV9 and TRBJ2-3, with 8 positions matching TRBD1. The CDR3 spans 16 residues. The V segment lost 3 bases and the J segment 2 bases; nucleotides outside the gene matches: 8. Germline V CDR1 and CDR2: SGDLS, YYNGEE. CDR3 nucleotide sequence: TGTGCCAGCAGCGCCCCTCGGCAGGGGGCCACAGATACGCAGTATTTT. Its translation: CASSAPRQGATDTQYF.

The genes are TRBV12-5 and TRBJ2-1; 9 bases agree with TRBD2. CDR1 is LGHNT, CDR2 FRNRAP, per germline. Trimming took 2 bases from V and 5 from J; bases not matched to a gene: 7. The CDR3 is 16 amino acids. CDR3 sequence reads: CASGLSTSGYNNEQFF. The CDR3, as DNA: TGTGCTAGTGGTTTGAGTACTAGCGGGTATAACAATGAGCAGTTCTTC. Full variable domain (missing parts from reference TRBV12-5 and TRBJ2-1): DARVTQTPRHKVTEMGQEVTMRCQPILGHNTVFWYRQTMMQGLELLAYFRNRAPLDDSGMPKDRFSAEMPDATLATLKIQPSEPRDSAVYFCASGLSTSGYNNEQFFGPGTRLTVL.

This clone has more than one count but fewer than ten. The chain couples TRBV6-5 to TRBJ1-1, with 8 bases identical to TRBD1. V was pared by 5 bases and J by 3 bases, with 8 bases of the junction left unmatched. Germline V CDR1 and CDR2: MNHEY, SVGAGI. The CDR3 loop spans 15 amino acids. The DNA of the CDR3 is TGTGCCAGCAGTGCGACAGGGGTACTCGACACTGAAGCTTTCTTT. Protein product: CASSATGVLDTEAFF.